Below are 29 T cell receptor beta chains sequenced from a single sample in a study of post-analysis software for immune sequencing data. These receptors have no identified antigens. The TCR beta cDNA libraries carried unique molecular identifiers. TCRdb independently ran MiXCR on the PCR reads; one entry per CDR3 protein. The repertoire holds roughly 800,000 distinct CDR3 sequences, with roughly 27% as singletons. General observations from the study: There were five or six TRBV segments more frequent in patients than controls, and TRBV5-6, TRBV5-1 and TRBV20-1 were among them.

Sequencing was performed on blood. The receptors were sampled from a girl aged 10-17 years with multiple sclerosis.

This clonotype was recorded only once. For the CDR3, the DNA is TGCGCCAGCAGCATCAGACTAGCGGGAATCTCAGATACGCAGTATTTT. This sequence encodes CASSIRLAGISDTQYF. This chain connects TRBV5-1 to TRBJ2-3; 11 bases match TRBD2. CDR1 is SGHRS, CDR2 YFSETQ, per germline. This CDR3 comprises 16 residues. V shed 4 bases and J 4 bases; nucleotides not matched to a gene: 8.

This chain links TRBV7-9 with TRBJ2-5; a possible D gene is TRBD2 (6 bases). V lost 3 bases and J lost 11, with 19 bases in between. Germline V gene data show CDR1 as SEHNR and CDR2 as FQNEAQ (reference sequence). There are 14 residues in the CDR3. The CDR3 DNA is TGTGCCAGCAGCTTGAGGGAGGCGACATGGGAGCAGTACTTC. Protein product: CASSLREATWEQYF.

The V gene is TRBV6-2 or TRBV6-3, the J gene TRBJ2-1, with 8 nucleotides matching TRBD2. Germline CDR1 and CDR2: MNHEY and SVGEGT. The CDR3 has 14 amino acids. V lost 10 bases to trimming and J lost 9 bases; unmatched junction nucleotides: 14. CDR3 protein: CATAGTRGFSEQFF. CDR3 DNA: TGTGCCACCGCCGGGACTAGGGGTTTTTCTGAGCAGTTCTTC.

The chain has TRBV7-8 and TRBJ2-3; TRBD1 aligns across 7 bases. CDR3 length: 17 residues. V was pared by 1 base and J by 2 bases, with 9 bases of the junction left unmatched. Per germline, CDR1 SGHVS and CDR2 FQNEAQ. As DNA, the CDR3 is TGTGCCAGCAGCTTAGTCTCGGGACAGATCTACACAGATACGCAGTATTTT. This translates into CASSLVSGQIYTDTQYF.

J is TRBJ2-1 and V is TRBV7-2, with TRBD1 as a possible D gene (6 bases). V gave up 5 bases and J gave up 9 bases, with 23 bases separating them. The CDR3 runs 16 residues. Germline V lookup: CDR1 SGHTA, CDR2 FQGNSA. The CDR3 region has the DNA TGTGCCAGCAGCCCGACGGAAGGCCCGCCCAGGGGTGAGCAGTTCTTC. Its protein product is CASSPTEGPPRGEQFF. The whole variable domain, remainder taken from reference TRBV7-2 and TRBJ2-1, is GAGVSQSPSNKVTEKGKDVELRCDPISGHTALYWYRQSLGQGLEFLIYFQGNSAPDKSGLPSDRFSAERTGGSVSTLTIQRTQQEDSAVYLCASSPTEGPPRGEQFFGPGTRLTVL.

The chain has TRBV6-5 and TRBJ2-2, with TRBD1 matching over 9 bases. This CDR3 region has 15 residues. V dropped 8 bases and J dropped 3; count of bases not matched to a gene: 7. Germline-derived CDR1 and CDR2 are MNHEY and SVGAGI. CDR3 DNA: TGTGCCAGCCAAAAAGGGGACAGGGACACCGGGGAGCTGTTTTTT. Protein product: CASQKGDRDTGELFF.

This clonotype showed up just a few times. This chain connects TRBV7-8 to TRBJ2-7; D is uncertain. V was trimmed by 1 base and J by 6 bases, leaving 13 bases between them. Germline lookup yields CDR1 SGHVS and CDR2 FQNEAQ. The CDR3 has 14 amino acids. The CDR3, as DNA: TGTGCCAGCAGCTTAGGGTCAGGACCCCTCGAGCAGTACTTC. It translates to CASSLGSGPLEQYF.

This clonotype was detected a few times. V and J are TRBV20-1 and TRBJ1-2; 8 bases line up with TRBD1. This CDR3 is 13 amino acids long. V lost 1 base and J lost 4; bases outside the gene matches: 2. Germline CDR1 is DFQATT and CDR2 is SNEGSKA (reference sequence). The CDR3 DNA follows: TGCAGTGCTAGAGCCACAGGGGGCTATGGCTACACCTTC. Translation gives CSARATGGYGYTF.

The V call is TRBV29-1, the J call TRBJ1-4; no reliable D call. The CDR3 runs 11 residues. The V gene lost 7 bases and the J gene lost 4 bases, with 7 bases spanning the gap. CDR1 is SQVTM, CDR2 ANQGSEA, per germline. Here the CDR3 reads CSAWINEKLFF. The CDR3 DNA is TGCAGCGCCTGGATTAATGAAAAACTGTTTTTT.

The V gene is TRBV4-2, the J gene TRBJ2-7; weak D call: TRBD1 (6 bases). CDR3 length equals 15 residues. Germline values: CDR1 LGHNA, CDR2 YNFKEQ. Trimming pared 1 base from V and 1 base from J, leaving 11 bases between. The CDR3 reads CASSQARTDSYEQYF. CDR3 bases: TGTGCCAGCAGCCAAGCGCGGACAGATTCCTACGAGCAGTACTTC.

The chain couples TRBV20-1 to TRBJ2-3; the D call may be TRBD1 or TRBD2 (7 bases each). Between the trimmed V and J ends, which lost 6 bases and 7 bases, there was a span of 14 bases. The CDR3 contains 12 residues. The V gene's germline CDR1 is DFQATT and CDR2 SNEGSKA (reference sequence). The CDR3 coding sequence is TGCAGTGCCCAGGGGGGGCAGAATACGCAGTATTTT. Translation gives CSAQGGQNTQYF.

Points on this clonotype: The junction shows a germline mismatch at one end, possibly a read error. This chain joins TRBV4-3 and TRBJ2-3, with D perhaps matching TRBD2 (6 bases). There are 16 residues in the CDR3. Germline V gene lookup returns CDR1 LGHNA and CDR2 YSLEER. Here the CDR3 reads CAGSRNRPSGTDTQYF. The CDR3 nucleotides read TGCGCCGGCAGCCGGAACAGGCCTAGCGGCACAGATACGCAGTATTTT.

This chain joins TRBV14 and TRBJ2-4; TRBD2 agrees at 7 bases. Trimming removed 4 bases from V and 3 bases from J; junction bases left unmatched: 3. The CDR3 covers 14 residues. CDR1 is SGHDN, CDR2 FVKESK, per germline. The CDR3 DNA sequence: TGTGCCAGCAGCCCACCGGGGGGCAAAAACATTCAGTACTTC. It translates to CASSPPGGKNIQYF.

The CDR3 DNA reads TGCAGTGCTACCCGGGAGAATTACGAGCAGTACTTC. As protein: CSATRENYEQYF. V gene TRBV20-1 combines with J gene TRBJ2-7; a weak D match, TRBD2 (6 bases). In germline, CDR1 is DFQATT, CDR2 SNEGSKA (reference sequence). The CDR3 consists of 12 residues. The V end lost 4 bases, the J end lost 4 bases, and 11 bases lay between the germline ends.

This clonotype was found a few times. The chain joins TRBV5-1 to TRBJ1-5; unclear D gene. The germline V and J ends were trimmed by 4 bases and 1 base, with 15 bases remaining between them. Germline V lookup: CDR1 SGHRS, CDR2 YFSETQ. There are 16 residues in the CDR3. CDR3 protein: CASSPGLVTSNQPQHF. CDR3 coding DNA: TGCGCCAGCAGCCCCGGGCTTGTCACCAGCAATCAGCCCCAGCATTTT.

The chain recombines TRBV24-1 with TRBJ2-5, with D unresolved. The CDR3 spans 12 residues. The germline V gene has CDR1 KGHDR and CDR2 SFDVKD. V shed 5 bases and J shed 5 bases, with 8 bases lying between them. The CDR3: CATSADGETQYF. CDR3 in DNA: TGTGCCACCAGTGCTGACGGTGAGACCCAGTACTTC.

The V gene is TRBV24-1, the J gene TRBJ2-5, with 10 bases fitting TRBD1. The germline CDR1 and CDR2 sequences are KGHDR and SFDVKD. After removal of 4 bases from V and 1 base from J, the junction contained 5 bases not matched to a gene. This CDR3 is built from 16 residues. This chain's CDR3 is CATSDSGTGVQETQYF. The DNA for the CDR3 is TGTGCCACCAGTGACTCCGGGACAGGGGTCCAAGAGACCCAGTACTTC.

This clonotype showed up just a few times. The chain uses TRBV20-1 and TRBJ2-1; D is ambiguous. Germline V gene lookup returns CDR1 DFQATT and CDR2 SNEGSKA (reference sequence). The germline V and J ends were trimmed by 0 bases and 10 bases, with 13 bases remaining between them. There are 13 residues in the CDR3. Here the CDR3 reads CSARDIPGREQFF. CDR3 nucleotides: TGCAGTGCTAGAGATATCCCCGGACGAGAGCAGTTCTTC.

The J gene is TRBJ2-5, the V gene TRBV4-3; maybe TRBD1 (6 bases). The CDR3 length is 17 residues. V was pared by 1 base and J by 1 base, with 16 bases between. The germline gives CDR1 LGHNA, CDR2 YSLEER. The DNA of the CDR3 is TGCGCCAGCAGCCAAGGAGGTGGGGGCGCACCCCAAGAGACCCAGTACTTC. This gives the protein CASSQGGGGAPQETQYF.

This clonotype appeared a few times. The rearrangement uses TRBV20-1 and TRBJ2-1, with D possibly TRBD2 on 6 matching bases. With 1 base removed from V and 1 base from J, the gap between germline ends came to 11 bases. CDR1 and CDR2 from the germline V gene are DFQATT and SNEGSKA (reference sequence). The CDR3 covers 15 residues. CDR3 DNA sequence: TGCAGTGCTAGAGGTCGGAGGGTATCCTACAATGAGCAGTTCTTC. It is translated as CSARGRRVSYNEQFF.

The chain has TRBV20-1 and TRBJ2-1; D remains unclear. Germline V gene lookup returns CDR1 DFQATT and CDR2 SNEGSKA (reference sequence). The ends were cut back, 6 bases at V and 1 base at J, with 10 bases in the middle. The CDR3 length is 13 residues. The CDR3 loop reads CSALANSYNEQFF. CDR3 DNA: TGCAGTGCCCTCGCGAATTCCTACAATGAGCAGTTCTTC.

This clonotype occurred many times. The chain carries TRBV7-9 and TRBJ2-3; no definite D call. Deletions cut 5 bases from V and 4 bases from J, with 7 bases between. Germline CDR1 SEHNR, CDR2 FQNEAQ (reference sequence). The CDR3 runs 12 residues. The CDR3 DNA follows: TGTGCCAGCAGCCCAATAGCAGATACGCAGTATTTT. Protein sequence: CASSPIADTQYF.

The J gene is TRBJ2-5, the V gene TRBV4-3, with TRBD1 identical over 11 bases. In germline, CDR1 is LGHNA, CDR2 YSLEER. Trimming took 3 bases from V and 4 from J; bases not matched to a gene: 7. CDR3 length equals 16 residues. As DNA, the CDR3 is TGCGCCAGCAGCCATGGACAGGGGGCGCCTATAGAGACCCAGTACTTC. Protein sequence: CASSHGQGAPIETQYF.

This clonotype was found a few times. The chain combines TRBV7-6 with TRBJ2-3; D is ambiguous. V was clipped by 2 bases and J by 4 bases, with 13 bases between them. The CDR3 consists of 15 residues. Per germline, CDR1 SGHVS and CDR2 FNYEAQ. The CDR3 sequence is CASSLLRTVADTQYF. The CDR3 DNA reads TGTGCCAGCAGCTTACTTCGAACAGTGGCAGATACGCAGTATTTT.

This clonotype was counted only a few times. J is TRBJ1-1 and V is TRBV9; D remains unclear. V lost 4 bases, J lost 0 bases, and 16 bases lay in between. Germline loops: CDR1 SGDLS, CDR2 YYNGEE. This CDR3 is 16 amino acids long. CDR3 sequence reads: CASSNRPERMNTEAFF. The CDR3 region has the DNA TGTGCCAGCAGCAACCGGCCCGAGAGGATGAACACTGAAGCTTTCTTT.

The CDR3 region is CAIRSGTGDEKLFF. The CDR3 coding sequence is TGTGCCATCAGAAGTGGGACGGGAGATGAAAAACTGTTTTTT. The chain combines TRBV10-3 with TRBJ1-4, with a tentative D call TRBD1 (5 bases). The CDR3 extends over 14 amino acids. V was shortened by 6 bases and J by 6 bases, with 14 bases between the two germline ends. CDR1 ENHRY and CDR2 SYGVKD come from the germline V gene.

This clonotype has a count of ten or more. The genes are TRBV29-1 and TRBJ2-7, with 9 bases fitting TRBD1. Germline V lookup: CDR1 SQVTM, CDR2 ANQGSEA. The CDR3 loop spans 15 amino acids. V lost 3 bases, J lost 0 bases, and 6 bases stayed unmatched. CDR3 sequence reads: CSVDTGQGLSYEQYF. In DNA form, the CDR3 reads TGCAGCGTTGATACCGGACAGGGGCTCTCCTACGAGCAGTACTTC.

The chain employs TRBV6-6 and TRBJ1-1; 9 positions agree with TRBD1. The CDR3 is made up of 14 amino acids. Trimming removed 6 bases from V and 5 bases from J; junction bases left unmatched: 7. The germline CDR1 and CDR2 sequences are MNHNY and SVGAGI (reference sequence). The CDR3 bases are TGTGCCAGCAGACCCGGGACAGGGAATACTGAAGCTTTCTTT. Translating it yields CASRPGTGNTEAFF.

The V gene is TRBV10-3, the J gene TRBJ1-1; D is ambiguous. Germline-derived CDR1 and CDR2 are ENHRY and SYGVKD. V was cut by 2 bases and J by 10 bases, with 14 bases left in between. The CDR3 has 13 residues. Written as DNA, the CDR3 is TGTGCCATCAGTGAGCCGGGAGCCACACTAGCTTTCTTT. It specifies CAISEPGATLAFF.